One T cell receptor (beta chain) is described in this entry. Treatment in this sample: over 15 received Ad26.COV2.S at low or high dose, single or two shots; about 5 received placebo; per-sample allocation not given. It was on day 63 after the first vaccine or placebo injection that samples were taken. TCRdb keeps only in-frame clones here, not all; method: immunoSEQ multiplex PCR. The repertoire holds around 400,000 clones, with approximately 90% as singletons. The data were obtained in a study of Ad26.COV2.S vaccination and SARS-CoV-2 variants. The overall study: Doses of Ad26.COV2.S were injected into muscle once or twice, 56 days apart.

The germline V gene has CDR1 MNHEY and CDR2 SVGEGT. The CDR3 is made up of 15 amino acids. The germline V and J ends were trimmed by 2 bases and 0 bases, with 8 bases remaining between them. The rearrangement joins TRBV6-2 or TRBV6-3 to TRBJ1-5; tentative D call: TRBD1 (6 bases). The source was peripheral blood, collected in a trial of Ad26.COV2.S vaccine versus placebo. This clonotype was sampled from a person between 18 and 65 years old who received the Ad26.COV2.S COVID-19 vaccine or a placebo. CDR3 in DNA: TGTGCCAGCAGTTACGACAGGCGTAGCAATCAGCCCCAGCATTTT. It is translated as CASSYDRRSNQPQHF.